A selection of T cell receptor beta chains follows, all from one sample in a study of cytomegalovirus exposure and HLA in healthy donors. Clones were sequenced by immunoSEQ multiplex PCR, and TCRdb holds only the in-frame ones, with some missing. The table has about 210,000 clones, about 83% seen once; the top ten hold 1.5% to 2%. Material: PBMCs. The source of these receptors is a man aged 35 to 55 in good health and CMV-seropositive. Each CDR3 is given with its conserved first and last residue. The D gene is left open where the match is weak.

cdr3_aa: CASSQDGRSGNSYEQYF
cdr3_nt: TGTGCCAGCAGCCAAGATGGTCGTAGCGGGAACTCCTACGAGCAGTACTTC
v_call: TRBV14
j_call: TRBJ2-7
d_call: TRBD2

cdr3_aa: CASSRGETQYF
cdr3_nt: TGTGCCAGCAGCAGGGGAGAGACCCAGTACTTC
v_call: TRBV28
j_call: TRBJ2-5
d_call: NA

cdr3_aa: CASSYSASASYEQYF
cdr3_nt: TGTGCCAGCAGTTACTCGGCTAGCGCGTCCTACGAGCAGTACTTC
v_call: TRBV6-5
j_call: TRBJ2-7
d_call: NA

cdr3_aa: CASSYSTGGAEAFF
cdr3_nt: TGTGCCAGCAGTTACTCTACAGGGGGAGCTGAAGCTTTCTTT
v_call: TRBV6-6
j_call: TRBJ1-1
d_call: TRBD1

cdr3_aa: CASSLSEGESHNEQFF
cdr3_nt: TGTGCCAGCAGTTTATCGGAGGGAGAGAGTCACAATGAGCAGTTCTTC
v_call: TRBV27
j_call: TRBJ2-1
d_call: NA

cdr3_aa: CASRDSGRIHEQYF
cdr3_nt: TGTGCCAGCAGGGATAGCGGGAGAATCCACGAGCAGTACTTC
v_call: TRBV27
j_call: TRBJ2-7
d_call: TRBD2

cdr3_aa: CASSPGTDTQYF
cdr3_nt: TGTGCCAGCAGCCCGGGCACAGATACGCAGTATTTT
v_call: TRBV9
j_call: TRBJ2-3
d_call: NA

cdr3_aa: CASSLDSLQDNEQFF
cdr3_nt: TGCGCCAGCAGCCTGGATTCTCTGCAGGACAATGAGCAGTTCTTC
v_call: TRBV5-1
j_call: TRBJ2-1
d_call: NA

cdr3_aa: CASRQGSPTEAFF
cdr3_nt: TGTGCCAGCAGACAGGGGTCCCCCACTGAAGCTTTCTTT
v_call: TRBV6-6
j_call: TRBJ1-1
d_call: TRBD1

cdr3_aa: CASSLGDIYGYTF
cdr3_nt: TGCGCCAGCAGCTTGGGAGATATCTATGGCTACACCTTC
v_call: TRBV5-1
j_call: TRBJ1-2
d_call: NA